This entry lists 25 T cell receptor beta chains sequenced from one sample in a study of blood T cell repertoires in COVID-19. The repertoire was sequenced with immunoSEQ multiplex PCR; TCRdb's copy has only in-frame clones and lacks some. Of 250,000 or so clones in the sample, 75% to 90% are singletons; the top ten hold less than 3.5%. Sequenced sample: peripheral blood. Receptors were obtained from a man aged 25 to 45 with COVID-19, enrolled during active disease.

This chain uses TRBV19 with TRBJ1-3; weak D call: TRBD1 (5 bases). The CDR3 contains 15 residues. CDR1 is LNHDA and CDR2 is SQIVND in the germline V gene (reference sequence). The ends were cut back, 8 bases at V and 0 bases at J, with 14 bases in the middle. CDR3 in amino acids: CASGVSGNSGNTIYF. The CDR3 bases are TGTGCCAGTGGAGTATCAGGGAACTCTGGAAACACCATATATTTT.

The chain carries TRBV6-5 and TRBJ2-1; 13 nucleotides agree with TRBD2. This CDR3 contains 16 residues. With 0 bases clipped from V and 8 bases from J, the junction kept 4 bases outside the gene matches. Germline lookup yields CDR1 MNHEY and CDR2 SVGAGI. CDR3 sequence: CASSYSRTSGSYEQFF. In DNA form, the CDR3 reads TGTGCCAGCAGTTACTCTAGGACTAGCGGGAGTTATGAGCAGTTCTTC.

This chain joins TRBV30 and TRBJ1-2; D is ambiguous. V shed 3 bases and J shed 4 bases, with 9 bases lying between them. Germline V gene sequence: CDR1 GTSNPN, CDR2 SVGIG (reference sequence). The CDR3 extends over 12 amino acids. For the CDR3, the DNA is TGTGCCTGGAGGGGTCCGGGCTATGGCTACACCTTC. This codes for CAWRGPGYGYTF. The whole variable domain, remainder taken from reference TRBV30 and TRBJ1-2, is SQTIHQWPATLVQPVGSPLSLECTVEGTSNPNLYWYRQAAGRGLQLLFYSVGIGQISSEVPQNLSASRPQDRQFILSSKKLLLSDSGFYLCAWRGPGYGYTFGSGTRLTVV.

The chain is built from TRBV7-9 and TRBJ1-1; 10 bases line up with TRBD1. V lost 6 bases, J lost 4 bases, and 5 bases stayed unmatched. Germline V gene lookup returns CDR1 SEHNR and CDR2 FQNEAQ (reference sequence). CDR3 length: 14 amino acids. CDR3 sequence reads: CASRGTGDTTEAFF. In DNA form, the CDR3 reads TGTGCCAGCAGAGGGACAGGGGATACCACTGAAGCTTTCTTT.

This chain joins TRBV4-3 and TRBJ1-6; 8 nucleotides match TRBD1. Looked up from germline, CDR1 is LGHNA and CDR2 is YSLEER. Unmatched junction bases numbered 5, after V lost 4 bases and J lost 3 bases. CDR3 size: 16 residues. The CDR3 region is CASSRSGTGYNSPLHF. Here the CDR3 DNA reads TGCGCCAGCAGCCGGTCCGGGACAGGCTATAATTCACCCCTCCACTTT.

CDR3 protein: CASSFLAEGETQYF. The CDR3 DNA is TGCGCCAGCAGCTTCTTAGCGGAGGGGGAGACCCAGTACTTC. The chain couples TRBV5-1 to TRBJ2-5, with D possibly being TRBD2 (6 bases). The CDR3 contains 14 residues. Germline CDR1 and CDR2: SGHRS and YFSETQ. Deletions cut 2 bases from V and 5 bases from J, with 13 bases between.

In nucleotides, the CDR3 is TGTGCCATCAATACGGACAGGAAGGGATACGAGCAGTACTTC. Translating gives CAINTDRKGYEQYF. V is TRBV10-3 and J is TRBJ2-7; 7 nucleotides agree with TRBD1. This CDR3 is 14 amino acids long. CDR1 and CDR2 (germline): ENHRY, SYGVKD. V gave up 7 bases and J gave up 4 bases; unmatched junction bases: 10.

This chain connects TRBV5-6 to TRBJ1-1; no reliable D call. Trimming removed 2 bases at V and 5 bases at J, with 10 bases between. This CDR3 comprises 13 residues. From germline, CDR1 is SGHDT and CDR2 YYEEEE. The CDR3 region has the DNA TGTGCCAGCAGCTTACCGGGAGGGACTGAAGCTTTCTTT. Residues: CASSLPGGTEAFF.

Ten or more counts support this clone. The genes are TRBV6-2 or TRBV6-3 and TRBJ2-1; weak D call: TRBD2 (6 bases). CDR1 and CDR2 (germline): MNHEY, SVGEGT. Trimming removed 2 bases from V and 7 bases from J, with 6 bases in between. This CDR3 comprises 12 residues. The CDR3 region has the DNA TGTGCCAGCAGTTACGCGGGGAATGAGCAGTTCTTC. Its protein product is CASSYAGNEQFF.

In DNA, the CDR3 is TGTGCCAGCTCACCAGGACAGCAAGAGACCCAGTACTTC. This codes for CASSPGQQETQYF. The chain recombines TRBV18 with TRBJ2-5; D may be TRBD1 (6 bases). V gave up 2 bases and J gave up 2 bases, with 6 bases separating them. The CDR3 has 13 residues. Germline V gene sequence: CDR1 KGHSH, CDR2 LQKENI.

The chain is built from TRBV3-1 (or the pseudogene TRBV3-2) and TRBJ2-1, with D unresolved. CDR1 LGHDT and CDR2 YNNKEL come from the germline V gene (reference sequence). Trimming shortened V by 4 bases and J by 8 bases, and 21 bases separated the two germline ends. This CDR3 comprises 16 residues. This chain's CDR3 is CASSPESTNNRYEQFF. In nucleotides, the CDR3 is TGTGCCAGCAGCCCTGAATCTACTAACAATAGATATGAGCAGTTCTTC.

This chain links TRBV4-3 with TRBJ2-2; 8 bases match TRBD1. V lost 0 bases and J lost 4; bases outside the gene matches: 10. CDR1 and CDR2 (germline): LGHNA, YSLEER. This CDR3 is built from 18 residues. As DNA, the CDR3 is TGCGCCAGCAGCCAAGAAGTCCGGTACAGGGGGTTCACCGGGGAGCTGTTTTTT. Its translation: CASSQEVRYRGFTGELFF.

J is TRBJ2-7 and V is TRBV7-9, with TRBD1 matching 9 bases. J lost 5 bases, V lost 5 bases, and 4 bases had no gene match. Germline CDR1 reads SEHNR; CDR2 reads FQNEAQ (reference sequence). CDR3 length: 13 amino acids. In DNA form, the CDR3 reads TGTGCCAGCAGCCGGGGACAGGGCCACGAGCAGTACTTC. It encodes CASSRGQGHEQYF. Full variable domain (outside the CDR3, taken from reference TRBV7-9 and TRBJ2-7): DTGVSQNPRHKITKRGQNVTFRCDPISEHNRLYWYRQTLGQGPEFLTYFQNEAQLEKSRLLSDRFSAERPKGSFSTLEIQRTEQGDSAMYLCASSRGQGHEQYFGPGTRLTVT.

This sequence joins TRBV10-3 and TRBJ2-2, with 9 bases that match TRBD1. Per germline, CDR1 ENHRY and CDR2 SYGVKD. CDR3 length: 14 amino acids. V trimming: 7 bases; J trimming: 4 bases; junction bases outside the gene matches: 4. The CDR3 DNA follows: TGTGCCATCACCTGGGACAGGGCCACCGGGGAGCTGTTTTTT. Translating it yields CAITWDRATGELFF.

The J gene is TRBJ1-1, the V gene TRBV5-1; TRBD1 agrees at 7 bases. Germline V gene sequence: CDR1 SGHRS, CDR2 YFSETQ. CDR3 size: 15 residues. V lost 0 bases and J lost 4; bases outside the gene matches: 6. The CDR3 spells CASSLASAGGTEAFF. The CDR3 bases are TGCGCCAGCAGCTTGGCCTCAGCAGGGGGCACTGAAGCTTTCTTT.

The sample holds one count of this clone. The chain combines TRBV19 with TRBJ1-4, with D possibly being TRBD1 (5 bases). V dropped 2 bases and J dropped 5 bases, with 9 bases sitting between them. In germline, CDR1 is LNHDA, CDR2 SQIVND (reference sequence). The CDR3 is 14 residues long. CDR3 nucleotides: TGTGCCAGTAGTATATCGGCAGGGAATGAAAAACTGTTTTTT. Encoded protein: CASSISAGNEKLFF.

The CDR3 DNA reads TGTGCCAGCAGCGTATCTCAGGTTAACTATGGCTACACCTTC. This gives the protein CASSVSQVNYGYTF. The chain couples TRBV9 to TRBJ1-2; no firm D call. The V gene's germline CDR1 is SGDLS and CDR2 YYNGEE. CDR3 length equals 14 residues. The V and J ends lost 1 base and 1 base respectively, with 8 bases between them.

This chain uses TRBV27 with TRBJ2-5, with D possibly being TRBD2 (7 bases). This CDR3 comprises 13 residues. Trimming removed 3 bases at V and 9 bases at J, with 14 bases between. Germline V CDR1 and CDR2: MNHEY, SMNVEV (reference sequence). The CDR3 reads CASSFPAGGPQYF. The CDR3 bases are TGTGCCAGCAGTTTCCCCGCCGGGGGGCCCCAGTACTTC.

The gene calls are TRBV5-4 and TRBJ1-6, with D perhaps matching TRBD1 (5 bases). CDR1 and CDR2 from the germline V gene are SGHNT and YYREEE (reference sequence). Between the trimmed V and J ends, which lost 3 bases and 4 bases, there was a span of 20 bases. This CDR3 is built from 18 residues. The CDR3: CASSSSWTTQEYNSPLHF. The CDR3 DNA reads TGTGCCAGCAGCTCGAGCTGGACCACACAGGAGTATAATTCACCCCTCCACTTT.

This chain connects TRBV11-2 to TRBJ1-6; weak D call: TRBD1 (6 bases). V shed 5 bases and J shed 15 bases, with 26 bases lying between them. Germline CDR1 is SGHAT and CDR2 is FQNNGV. The length of the CDR3 is 16 residues. The CDR3 protein is CASSPSGGQIRLGLHF. The CDR3 DNA follows: TGTGCCAGCAGCCCCTCGGGGGGCCAGATCCGCCTTGGCCTCCACTTT.

The rearrangement links TRBV11-3 to TRBJ2-3; the D gene is possibly TRBD1 (6 bases). The CDR3 has 14 amino acids. Per the germline V gene, CDR1 is SGHNT and CDR2 is YENEEA. Trimming took off 5 bases at V and 1 base at J, with 10 bases between the two ends. In DNA form, the CDR3 reads TGTGCCAGCAGCAAACAGGGAGGCACAGATACGCAGTATTTT. It translates to CASSKQGGTDTQYF. Based on the CDR3 plus reference TRBV11-3 and TRBJ2-3, the full variable domain is EAGVVQSPRYKIIEKKQPVAFWCNPISGHNTLYWYLQNLGQGPELLIRYENEEAVDDSQLPKDRFSAERLKGVDSTLKIQPAELGDSAVYLCASSKQGGTDTQYFGPGTRLTVL.

The chain combines TRBV7-2 with TRBJ1-3; D perhaps matches TRBD1 (5 bases). The V gene's germline CDR1 is SGHTA and CDR2 FQGNSA. V dropped 1 base and J dropped 5 bases, with 12 bases sitting between them. The CDR3 sequence is 15 residues long. CDR3 in amino acids: CASSLVLDNRNTIYF. The CDR3 region has the DNA TGTGCCAGCAGCTTAGTATTGGACAATAGAAACACCATATATTTT.

This clone was detected only once. This chain joins TRBV21-1 and TRBJ2-2; the D segment call TRBD2 is taken from the table without a DNA check. TRBV21-1 corresponds to a pseudogene. The CDR3 is 16 amino acids. Here the CDR3 reads CASSKGGRSNTGELFF. The CDR3 DNA reads TGTGCCAGCAGCAAAGGCGGCAGATCGAACACCGGGGAGCTGTTTTTT.

Only one count was recorded for this clone. The J gene is TRBJ1-6, the V gene TRBV7-2; 7 positions agree with TRBD1. The CDR3 covers 13 residues. Trimming removed 3 bases from V and 12 bases from J; junction bases left unmatched: 5. In germline, CDR1 is SGHTA, CDR2 FQGNSA. DNA of the CDR3: TGTGCCAGCAGCTTGGAAAGGGGGCTACCCCTCCACTTT. Translated: CASSLERGLPLHF. The whole variable domain, filled in from reference TRBV7-2 and TRBJ1-6, reads GAGVSQSPSNKVTEKGKDVELRCDPISGHTALYWYRQSLGQGLEFLIYFQGNSAPDKSGLPSDRFSAERTGGSVSTLTIQRTQQEDSAVYLCASSLERGLPLHFGNGTRLTVT.

The chain links TRBV4-3 to TRBJ1-2; TRBD1 matches 7 bases. The CDR3 loop spans 15 amino acids. V shed 0 bases, J shed 8 bases, and the junction held 9 bases outside the gene matches. The germline CDR1 and CDR2 sequences are LGHNA and YSLEER. The CDR3 sequence is CASSQDYRGRDGYTF. The CDR3 nucleotides are TGCGCCAGCAGCCAAGATTATAGGGGGCGCGACGGCTACACCTTC.